The 2 T cell receptor beta chains below were found in one sample sequenced in a study of T cell responses to AZD1222 COVID-19 vaccine. Clones were sequenced by immunoSEQ multiplex PCR, and TCRdb holds only the in-frame ones, with some missing. The data contain 130,000 to 150,000 clones, around 90% of them singletons. The material sequenced was peripheral blood, taken on day 0 of AZD1222 vaccination. These receptor sequences come from an adult in good health.

J is TRBJ2-1 and V is TRBV6-6, with D perhaps TRBD2 (5 bases). V was shortened by 2 bases and J by 3 bases, with 14 bases between the two germline ends. Germline V gives CDR1 MNHNY, CDR2 SVGAGI (reference sequence). This CDR3 spans 16 amino acids. The CDR3 region is CASSYGSGTIYNEQFF. CDR3 DNA: TGTGCCAGCAGTTACGGGAGCGGTACCATCTACAATGAGCAGTTCTTC.

The chain has TRBV11-2 and TRBJ2-1, with D unresolved. Germline lookup yields CDR1 SGHAT and CDR2 FQNNGV. Trimming took 0 bases from V and 9 from J, leaving 6 bases between them. The CDR3 loop spans 12 amino acids. CDR3 residues: CASSLDLGEQFF. The CDR3, as DNA: TGTGCCAGCAGCTTAGATTTGGGTGAGCAGTTCTTC.